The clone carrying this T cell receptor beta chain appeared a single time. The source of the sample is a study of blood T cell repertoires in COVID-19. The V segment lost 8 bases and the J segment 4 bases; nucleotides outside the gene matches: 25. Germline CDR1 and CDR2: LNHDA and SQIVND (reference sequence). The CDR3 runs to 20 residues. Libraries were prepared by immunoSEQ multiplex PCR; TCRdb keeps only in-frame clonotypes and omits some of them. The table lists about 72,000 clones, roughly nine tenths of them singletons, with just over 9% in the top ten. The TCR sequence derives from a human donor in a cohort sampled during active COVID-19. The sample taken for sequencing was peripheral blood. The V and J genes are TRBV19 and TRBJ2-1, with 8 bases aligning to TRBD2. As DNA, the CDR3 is TGTGCCAGTTCACCGCGTCCAGCGGGAGATTTATTTGGGTTATACAATGAGCAGTTCTTC. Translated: CASSPRPAGDLFGLYNEQFF.